This T cell receptor beta chain was identified in a study of CD8 T cells in Susac syndrome. cDNA came from around 0.5 to 1 ug RNA primed by random hexamers. TCRdb recomputed calls from the immunoSEQ multiplex PCR reads with MiXCR, one row per CDR3 protein. The sample includes a few hundred thousand distinct CDR3 sequences, over 85% of them seen just once. CD8+ and CD4+ blood T cells underwent TCR beta sequencing. The CDR3 contains 13 residues. CDR1 KGHDR and CDR2 SFDVKD come from the germline V gene. V shed 3 bases and J shed 0 bases, with 5 bases lying between them. Sequenced sample: CD4+ T cells from PBMCs. This sequence joins TRBV24-1 and TRBJ2-7; D remains unclear. The origin of this receptor is a human donor with multiple sclerosis. The CDR3 loop reads CATSDQYSYEQYF. The CDR3 DNA reads as TGTGCCACCAGTGATCAATACTCCTACGAGCAGTACTTC.